Presented here are 20 T cell receptor beta chains from one specimen sequenced in a study of memory CD4+ T cells and cytomegalovirus serostatus. Single viable CD3+CD4+CD8-CD45RO+ cells were sorted as the memory CD4+ T cells. Produced via immunoSEQ multiplex PCR; TCRdb's table is partial and in-frame only. The profile shows around 25,000 clones, about three quarters of them singletons. The sample taken for sequencing was memory CD4+ T cells from blood. All receptors derive from an adult in good health and CMV-seronegative.

The chain recombines TRBV5-1 with TRBJ2-3; D call uncertain. The ends were cut back, 4 bases at V and 0 bases at J, with 12 bases in the middle. This CDR3 spans 15 amino acids. CDR1 is SGHRS, CDR2 YFSETQ, per germline. The CDR3 region has the DNA TGCGCCAGCAGCCTGGCGGTGGTTAGCACAGATACGCAGTATTTT. It translates to CASSLAVVSTDTQYF.

The V gene is TRBV7-2, the J gene TRBJ2-1, with TRBD2 as a possible D gene (6 bases). This CDR3 comprises 15 residues. Deletions cut 4 bases from V and 6 bases from J, with 16 bases between. In germline, CDR1 is SGHTA, CDR2 FQGNSA. In nucleotides, the CDR3 is TGTGCCAGCAGCTCCACCCCGGGACTTCGCAATGAGCAGTTCTTC. It translates to CASSSTPGLRNEQFF.

There are a few counts of this clone. The chain is built from TRBV5-6 and TRBJ2-5; D gene unclear. V lost 0 bases to trimming and J lost 3 bases, with 9 bases between them. The CDR3 has 14 amino acids. Germline V lookup: CDR1 SGHDT, CDR2 YYEEEE. CDR3: CASSLAGPKETQYF. The CDR3 DNA follows: TGTGCCAGCAGCTTGGCCGGACCGAAAGAGACCCAGTACTTC.

The chain is built from TRBV6-6 and TRBJ1-2; a possible D gene is TRBD1 (5 bases). Germline assignment: CDR1 MNHNY and CDR2 SVGAGI (reference sequence). Trimming cost V 2 bases and J 6 bases, with 13 bases left between them. CDR3 size: 14 residues. CDR3 nucleotides: TGTGCCAGCAGTTACCACTCAGGGACGGATGGCTACACCTTC. Its protein product is CASSYHSGTDGYTF.

This clone occurred a few times. The chain links TRBV18 to TRBJ2-5; no firm D call. CDR1 KGHSH and CDR2 LQKENI come from the germline V gene. Between the trimmed V and J ends, which lost 2 bases and 1 base, there was a span of 5 bases. The CDR3 spans 13 residues. Here the CDR3 DNA reads TGTGCCAGCTCACCAGGCAGCCAAGAGACCCAGTACTTC. Translation: CASSPGSQETQYF.

The chain couples TRBV19 to TRBJ2-1; 16 bases are a match to TRBD2. Germline CDR1 LNHDA, CDR2 SQIVND (reference sequence). The CDR3 is made up of 17 amino acids. The V segment lost 7 bases and the J segment 8 bases; nucleotides outside the gene matches: 11. The DNA of the CDR3 is TGTGCCAGTATTGGGGGGACTAGCGGGAGGGCCGGGTATGAGCAGTTCTTC. Translated, it gives CASIGGTSGRAGYEQFF.

This chain uses TRBV9 with TRBJ1-2; no clear D gene. The CDR3 runs to 14 residues. Germline CDR1 reads SGDLS; CDR2 reads YYNGEE. The V and J ends lost 0 bases and 7 bases respectively, with 13 bases between them. The CDR3 DNA reads TGTGCCAGCAGCGTAGAGTCCCCCGACGGTGGCTACACCTTC. The encoded protein is CASSVESPDGGYTF.

V gene TRBV5-4 combines with J gene TRBJ2-6, with 7 bases fitting TRBD2. J was trimmed by 2 bases and V by 1 base; bases with no gene match: 9. The CDR3 consists of 18 residues. Per germline, CDR1 SGHNT and CDR2 YYREEE (reference sequence). The CDR3 DNA is TGTGCCAGCAGCTTGACGACTAGCTCCCAGCCTGGGGCCAACGTCCTGACTTTC. As protein: CASSLTTSSQPGANVLTF.

The chain recombines TRBV7-2 with TRBJ2-7, with 9 nucleotides matching TRBD1. This CDR3 is 14 amino acids long. V shed 5 bases and J 4 bases; nucleotides not matched to a gene: 6. CDR1 is SGHTA, CDR2 FQGNSA, per germline. CDR3: CASSMTGGSYEQYF. For the CDR3, the DNA is TGTGCCAGCAGCATGACAGGGGGGTCTTACGAGCAGTACTTC.

The V call is TRBV7-8, the J call TRBJ2-1; D tentatively reads TRBD1 or TRBD2 (5 bases each). CDR1 and CDR2 from the germline V gene are SGHVS and FQNEAQ. The CDR3 is 15 residues long. Trimming took 4 bases from V and 4 from J, leaving 14 bases between them. The CDR3, as DNA: TGTGCCAGCAGCTCTTTCGGGGACCTATACAATGAGCAGTTCTTC. As protein: CASSSFGDLYNEQFF.

J is TRBJ1-2 and V is TRBV19; TRBD1 aligns across 7 bases. V shed 4 bases, J shed 6 bases, and the junction held 11 bases outside the gene matches. There are 15 residues in the CDR3. Germline V gene data show CDR1 as LNHDA and CDR2 as SQIVND (reference sequence). CDR3 protein: CASSRGDGQVDGYTF. The CDR3 DNA reads as TGTGCCAGTAGTAGGGGAGACGGACAGGTCGATGGCTACACCTTC.

The V call is TRBV18, the J call TRBJ2-7; no clear D. CDR3 length: 16 residues. From germline, CDR1 is KGHSH and CDR2 LQKENI. V was pared by 6 bases and J by 2 bases, with 20 bases between. As DNA, the CDR3 is TGTGCCAGCTCGGAGCTACGAGGCCGCGGAACCTACGAGCAGTACTTC. It is translated as CASSELRGRGTYEQYF. The full variable domain, rest sourced from reference TRBV18 and TRBJ2-7, is NAGVMQNPRHLVRRRGQEARLRCSPMKGHSHVYWYRQLPEEGLKFMVYLQKENIIDESGMPKERFSAEFPKEGPSILRIQQVVRGDSAAYFCASSELRGRGTYEQYFGPGTRLTVT.

The CDR3 DNA reads as TGCGCCAGCAGCTTGCGGTCGGAGTACACAGATACGCAGTATTTT. Its translation is CASSLRSEYTDTQYF. This chain links TRBV5-1 with TRBJ2-3, with D hard to call. Trimming cost V 1 base and J 2 bases, with 11 bases left between them. Germline loops: CDR1 SGHRS, CDR2 YFSETQ. CDR3 length equals 15 residues.

The V call is TRBV28, the J call TRBJ1-5, with 8 bases that match TRBD1. Germline loops: CDR1 MDHEN, CDR2 SYDVKM. The CDR3 has 12 amino acids. The J segment lost 11 bases and the V segment lost 6 bases, leaving 6 bases of the junction unmatched. The CDR3 DNA is TGTGCCAGCAGGTCAGGGGGCAGGTCCCAGCATTTT. It encodes CASRSGGRSQHF.

The chain employs TRBV11-3 and TRBJ1-1; unclear D gene. The CDR3 length is 13 residues. Trimming took 0 bases from V and 4 from J, leaving 6 bases between them. Germline assignment: CDR1 SGHNT and CDR2 YENEEA. CDR3 in amino acids: CASSLEGSTEAFF. Written as DNA, the CDR3 is TGTGCCAGCAGCTTAGAGGGTAGCACTGAAGCTTTCTTT.

The chain combines TRBV6-5 with TRBJ1-1; unclear D gene. Trimming left V 5 bases short and J 11 bases short, with 18 bases between. This CDR3 is 13 amino acids long. Germline assignment: CDR1 MNHEY and CDR2 SVGAGI. CDR3 protein: CASSTNPGMRAFF. CDR3 DNA sequence: TGTGCCAGCAGTACAAACCCCGGGATGAGGGCTTTCTTT.

The rearrangement links TRBV7-8 to TRBJ1-2; 8 bases map to TRBD1. The germline CDR1 and CDR2 sequences are SGHVS and FQNEAQ. CDR3 length: 14 residues. V lost 4 bases, J lost 4 bases, and 5 bases stayed unmatched. The DNA for the CDR3 is TGTGCCAGCAGCTCCCAGACAGGGGCCTATGGCTACACCTTC. It translates to CASSSQTGAYGYTF. Combining the CDR3 with reference TRBV7-8 and TRBJ1-2 gives the whole variable domain GAGVSQSPRYKVAKRGQDVALRCDPISGHVSLFWYQQALGQGPEFLTYFQNEAQLDKSGLPSDRFFAERPEGSVSTLKIQRTQQEDSAVYLCASSSQTGAYGYTFGSGTRLTVV.

This clone was counted a few times. The chain couples TRBV30 to TRBJ1-2; perhaps TRBD1 as D (6 bases). Germline lookup yields CDR1 GTSNPN and CDR2 SVGIG (reference sequence). The CDR3 length is 13 residues. V lost 2 bases to trimming and J lost 7 bases, with 14 bases between them. The CDR3 is CAWSSDRRTGYTF. CDR3 in DNA: TGTGCCTGGAGTTCCGACAGGCGTACTGGCTACACCTTC.

The chain recombines TRBV7-9 with TRBJ1-1; D gene unclear. The V gene lost 1 base and the J gene lost 0 bases, with 3 bases spanning the gap. The CDR3 loop spans 13 amino acids. The germline gives CDR1 SEHNR, CDR2 FQNEAQ (reference sequence). CDR3 in DNA: TGTGCCAGCAGCTTAGACTTGAACACTGAAGCTTTCTTT. As protein: CASSLDLNTEAFF.

This chain connects TRBV4-2 to TRBJ2-2, with 8 bases that match TRBD1. Losses at the gene ends were 4 bases for V and 6 bases for J; bases not matched to a gene: 7. CDR3 length: 15 residues. Per germline, CDR1 LGHNA and CDR2 YNFKEQ. In nucleotides, the CDR3 is TGTGCCAGCAGCCGAGACAGGGGAGCATCCGGGGAGCTGTTTTTT. Protein sequence: CASSRDRGASGELFF.